This record covers a single T cell receptor beta chain. Its antigen is not identified. Method: immunoSEQ multiplex PCR; TCRdb's copy keeps in-frame clones and lacks some. Among approximately 110,000 clones listed, 82% were seen once. Trimming pared 3 bases from V and 1 base from J, leaving 3 bases between. Germline assignment: CDR1 LNHNV and CDR2 YYDKDF (reference sequence). CDR3 length equals 13 residues. The sample belongs to a study of T cell responses to AZD1222 COVID-19 vaccine. General study points: Every sample of the repertoires postdated the peak T cell response. Most donors were white British and more were female, and clonal diversity was possibly underestimated. Dominant at 160-218 and 743-854, vaccine-associated CD4 TCRs also spanned spike. Reportedly, nearly half the spike-specific TCRs target unmutated variant regions.

This sequence was found in an adult in good health. This specimen was peripheral blood, taken on day 0 of AZD1222 vaccination. The gene calls are TRBV15 and TRBJ2-2; D is unresolved. The CDR3 DNA is TGTGCCACCAGCAGCAGGAACACCGGGGAGCTGTTTTTT. It yields the protein CATSSRNTGELFF. Based on the CDR3 plus reference TRBV15 and TRBJ2-2, the full variable domain is DAMVIQNPRYQVTQFGKPVTLSCSQTLNHNVMYWYQQKSSQAPKLLFHYYDKDFNNEADTPDNFQSRRPNTSFCFLDIRSPGLGDTAMYLCATSSRNTGELFFGEGSRLTVL.